This T cell receptor beta chain was profiled in a study of blood T cell repertoires in COVID-19. For the study at large: The origin of the acute and convalescent COVID-19 samples was the United States, Italy and Spain.

As handled by the study authors: Reference gene primer amplification gave estimated nucleated cell counts. Measured with immunoSEQ multiplex PCR; TCRdb has only the in-frame clones, and not every one. The V and J calls and clone size come from that table; D and trimming were worked out from the DNA. The profile shows 100,000 to 150,000 clones, 84% of them singletons. Germline V gene lookup returns CDR1 SGHTS and CDR2 YDEGEE. Unmatched junction bases numbered 5, after V lost 4 bases and J lost 8 bases. The CDR3 is 14 residues long. This clone is a singleton in its sample. This chain connects TRBV5-8 to TRBJ1-3, with 11 bases lining up with TRBD1. What was sequenced was peripheral blood. The source is a woman aged 25 to 39 who had recovered from COVID-19. CDR3 residues: CASSAGQGGDTIYF. In DNA form, the CDR3 reads TGTGCCAGCAGCGCGGGACAGGGGGGAGACACCATATATTTT.